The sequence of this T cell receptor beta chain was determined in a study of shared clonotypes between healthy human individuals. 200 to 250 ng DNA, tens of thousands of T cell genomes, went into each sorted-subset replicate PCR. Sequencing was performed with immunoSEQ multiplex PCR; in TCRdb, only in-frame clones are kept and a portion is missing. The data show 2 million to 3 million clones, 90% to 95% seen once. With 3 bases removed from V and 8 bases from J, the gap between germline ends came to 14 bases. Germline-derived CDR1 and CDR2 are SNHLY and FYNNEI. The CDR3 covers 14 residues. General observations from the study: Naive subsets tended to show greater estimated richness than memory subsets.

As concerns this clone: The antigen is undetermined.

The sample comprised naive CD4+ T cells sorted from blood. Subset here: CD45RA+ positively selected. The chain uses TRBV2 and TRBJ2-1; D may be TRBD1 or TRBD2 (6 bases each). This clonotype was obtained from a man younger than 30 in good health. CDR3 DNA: TGTGCCAGCAGTGAGGTGCAGGGGAGGTATGAGCAGTTCTTC. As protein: CASSEVQGRYEQFF.